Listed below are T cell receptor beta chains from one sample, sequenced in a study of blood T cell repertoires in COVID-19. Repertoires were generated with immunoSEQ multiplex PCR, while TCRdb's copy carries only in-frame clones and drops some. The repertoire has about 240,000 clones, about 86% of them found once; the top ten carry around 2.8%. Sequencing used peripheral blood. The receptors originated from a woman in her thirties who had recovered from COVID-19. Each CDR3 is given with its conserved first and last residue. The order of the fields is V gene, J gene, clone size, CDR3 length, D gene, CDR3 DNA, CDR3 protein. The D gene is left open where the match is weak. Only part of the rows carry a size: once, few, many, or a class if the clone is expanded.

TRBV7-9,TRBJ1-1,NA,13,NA,TGTGCCAGCAGCCAGGGCCCTAACACTGAAGCTTTCTTT,CASSQGPNTEAFF
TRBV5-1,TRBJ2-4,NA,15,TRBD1,TGCGCCAGCAGCTCAAGGACAGGGGTCGGGAACATTCAGTACTTC,CASSSRTGVGNIQYF
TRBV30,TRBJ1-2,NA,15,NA,TGTGCCTGGACGACGGCCCGAGGTTCCAACTATGGCTACACCTTC,CAWTTARGSNYGYTF
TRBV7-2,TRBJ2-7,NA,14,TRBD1,TGTGCCAGCAGTTCGGGACAGGGGGTCCACGAGCAGTACTTC,CASSSGQGVHEQYF
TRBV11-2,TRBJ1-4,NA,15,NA,TGTGCCAGCAGCTTAGACGGCCGGGGCAGGGGAAAACTGTTTTTT,CASSLDGRGRGKLFF
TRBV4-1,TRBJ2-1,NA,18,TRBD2,TGCGCCAGCAGCCACTCACCGGGACTAGTCCCGTTAGAGAATGAGCAGTTCTTC,CASSHSPGLVPLENEQFF
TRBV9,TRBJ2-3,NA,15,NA,TGTGCCAGCAGCGTAATTGGCGGGGGCACAGATACGCAGTATTTT,CASSVIGGGTDTQYF
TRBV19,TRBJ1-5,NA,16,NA,TGTGCCAGTACCCAGGCAAGGGGTTCGGGCAATCAGCCCCAGCATTTT,CASTQARGSGNQPQHF
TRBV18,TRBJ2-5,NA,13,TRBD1,TGTGCCAGCTCAAAGGACAGGGCAGAGACCCAGTACTTC,CASSKDRAETQYF
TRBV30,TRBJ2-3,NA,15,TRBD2,TGTGCCTGGAGTTCGGGGACTAGCGGCACAGATACGCAGTATTTT,CAWSSGTSGTDTQYF
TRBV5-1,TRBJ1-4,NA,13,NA,TGCGCCAGCAGTAAGGGGGTTAATGAAAAACTGTTTTTT,CASSKGVNEKLFF
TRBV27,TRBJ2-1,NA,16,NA,TGTGCCAATCAACAGAAAATAAAAACTAAAGGGGATGAGCAGTTCTTC,CANQQKIKTKGDEQFF
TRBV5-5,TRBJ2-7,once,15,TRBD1,TGTGCCAGCAGCTTGGGGGGGACAGGGTTGGGTCCACAGTACTTC,CASSLGGTGLGPQYF
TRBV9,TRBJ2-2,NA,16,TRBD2,TGTGCCAGCAGCGTAGATGGGACTAGTTTTACCGGGGAGCTGTTTTTT,CASSVDGTSFTGELFF
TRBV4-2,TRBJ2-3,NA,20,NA,TGTGCCAGCAGCCGAGATAGAAGACGGGGGGCGACTTCTAGCACAGATACGCAGTATTTT,CASSRDRRRGATSSTDTQYF
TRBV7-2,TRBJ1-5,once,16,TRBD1,TGTGCCAGCAGCTTATGGGGACAGGTGGGCAATCAGCCCCAGCATTTT,CASSLWGQVGNQPQHF
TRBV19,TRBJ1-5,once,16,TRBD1,TGTGCCAGTAGTATAGGGAACAGGGGGCTAGGTCAGCCCCAGCATTTT,CASSIGNRGLGQPQHF
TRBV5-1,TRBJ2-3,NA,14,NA,TGCGCCAGCAGCGGAGGGACTTACACAGATACGCAGTATTTT,CASSGGTYTDTQYF
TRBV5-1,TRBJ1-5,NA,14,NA,TGCGCCAGCAGCCCCACGACGGGGGATCAGCCCCAGCATTTT,CASSPTTGDQPQHF
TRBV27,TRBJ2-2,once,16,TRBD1,TGTGCCAGCAGTCCGGCCGGGACAGCTTACACCGGGGAGCTGTTTTTT,CASSPAGTAYTGELFF
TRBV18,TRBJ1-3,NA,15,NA,TGTGCCAGCTCACCACCGCTGAGCTCTGGAAACACCATATATTTT,CASSPPLSSGNTIYF
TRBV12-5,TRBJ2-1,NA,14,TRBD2,TGTGCTAGTGGTCTCCGACTAGCCTCCAATGAGCAGTTCTTC,CASGLRLASNEQFF
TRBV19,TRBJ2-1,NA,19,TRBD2,TGTGCCAGTAGTCTGGGACTAGCGGGCCCCCTGAGCTCCTACAATGAGCAGTTCTTC,CASSLGLAGPLSSYNEQFF
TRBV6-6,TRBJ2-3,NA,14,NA,TGTGCCAGCAGTTACTCGGAGATTGCAGATACGCAGTATTTT,CASSYSEIADTQYF
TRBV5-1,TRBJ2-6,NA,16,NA,TGCGCCAGCATGACTCAACCTGTGTCTGGGGCCAACGTCCTGACTTTC,CASMTQPVSGANVLTF
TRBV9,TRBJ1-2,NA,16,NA,TGTGCCAGCAGCGTAGGGCGGGGAACCCCCAACTATGGCTACACCTTC,CASSVGRGTPNYGYTF
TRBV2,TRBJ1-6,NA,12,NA,TGTGCCAGCAGTGCGAGGGATTCACCCCTCCACTTT,CASSARDSPLHF
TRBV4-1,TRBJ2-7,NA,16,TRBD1,TGCGCCAGCAGCCAATATACCATTCAGGGGGCAGGCGAGCAGTACTTC,CASSQYTIQGAGEQYF
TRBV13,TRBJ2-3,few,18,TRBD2,TGTGCCAGCAGCTCCCGGACTAGCGGGGGGGCCTGGACAGATACGCAGTATTTT,CASSSRTSGGAWTDTQYF
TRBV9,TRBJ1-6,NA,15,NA,TGTGCCAGCAGCCATAAGTACAGGAATAATTCACCCCTCCACTTT,CASSHKYRNNSPLHF
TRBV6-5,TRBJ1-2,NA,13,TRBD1,TGTGCCAGCAATCCAGGGGGCGCGGGTGGCTACACCTTC,CASNPGGAGGYTF
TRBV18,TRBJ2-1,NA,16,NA,TGTGCCAGCTCACCATTTGGACAGAGCTCCTACAATGAGCAGTTCTTC,CASSPFGQSSYNEQFF
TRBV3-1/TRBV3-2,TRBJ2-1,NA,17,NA,TGTGCCAGCAGCCAAGTCGTAATAGGACGGGGGAGGAATGAGCAGTTCTTC,CASSQVVIGRGRNEQFF
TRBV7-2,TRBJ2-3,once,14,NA,TGTGCCAGCAGCTCAGGACTGAGCACAGATACGCAGTATTTT,CASSSGLSTDTQYF
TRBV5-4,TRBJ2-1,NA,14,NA,TGTGCCAGCAGCTTGACGCTCGGCGGGTCTGAGCAGTTCTTC,CASSLTLGGSEQFF
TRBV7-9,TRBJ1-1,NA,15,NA,TGTGCCAGCAGCTTAGCAGGGGCTCGGGACACTGAAGCTTTCTTT,CASSLAGARDTEAFF
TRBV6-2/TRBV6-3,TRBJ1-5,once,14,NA,TGTGCCAGCAGTAGTGATCGGGAGAATCAGCCCCAGCATTTT,CASSSDRENQPQHF
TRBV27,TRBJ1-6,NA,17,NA,TGTGCCAGCAGTTTACCCCACCGGGAGGGCGGTAATTCACCCCTCCACTTT,CASSLPHREGGNSPLHF
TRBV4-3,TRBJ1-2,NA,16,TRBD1,TGCGCCAGCAGCCAGGGGACAGGGGTCCATAAGCCTGGCTACACCTTC,CASSQGTGVHKPGYTF
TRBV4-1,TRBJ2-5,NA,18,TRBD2,TGCGCCAGCAGCCAGGGCGGACTAGCGGGTTTGCTCAGAGGGACCCAGTACTTC,CASSQGGLAGLLRGTQYF
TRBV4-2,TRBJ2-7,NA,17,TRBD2,TGTGCCAGCAGCCAAGACCTAGCGGGGGGCTTGTCCTACGAGCAGTACTTC,CASSQDLAGGLSYEQYF
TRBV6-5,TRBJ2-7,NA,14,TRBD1,TGTGCCAGCAGTTACAATCCAGGGGGATACGAGCAGTACTTC,CASSYNPGGYEQYF
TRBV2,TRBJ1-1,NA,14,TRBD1,TGTGCCAGCAGGACGGACAGGACGGACACTGAAGCTTTCTTT,CASRTDRTDTEAFF
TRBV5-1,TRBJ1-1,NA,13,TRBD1,TGCGCCAGCAGCCCGACAGGGGACACTGAAGCTTTCTTT,CASSPTGDTEAFF
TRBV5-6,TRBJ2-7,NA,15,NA,TGTGCCAGCAGCTTGGCCGGATGGGGCGCCTACGAGCAGTACTTC,CASSLAGWGAYEQYF
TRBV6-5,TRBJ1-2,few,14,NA,TGTGCCAGCAGTTACTCGACGGGTAACTATGGCTACACCTTC,CASSYSTGNYGYTF
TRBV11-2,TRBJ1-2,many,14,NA,TGTGCCAGCAGCCCCGGACAGCTCTTCTATGGCTACACCTTC,CASSPGQLFYGYTF
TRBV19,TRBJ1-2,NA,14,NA,TGTGCCAGTAGTCCCTGGGACAACCCCTATGGCTACACCTTC,CASSPWDNPYGYTF
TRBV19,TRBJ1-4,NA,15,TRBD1,TGTGCCAGTAGTATTGGACAGGGGGCGCGTGAAAAACTGTTTTTT,CASSIGQGAREKLFF
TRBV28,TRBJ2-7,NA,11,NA,TGTGCCAGCACCAATAACCTGCGGCAGTACTTC,CASTNNLRQYF
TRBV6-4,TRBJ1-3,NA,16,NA,TGTGCCAGCAGTGACTCGGGGGGGTCATCTGGAAACACCATATATTTT,CASSDSGGSSGNTIYF
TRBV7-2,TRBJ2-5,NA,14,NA,TGTGCCAGCAGCTTAGGGCCTGCGGTTGAGACCCAGTACTTC,CASSLGPAVETQYF
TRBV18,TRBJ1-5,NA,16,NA,TGTGCCAGCTCACCTACTTCTACAGGGAGCAATCAGCCCCAGCATTTT,CASSPTSTGSNQPQHF
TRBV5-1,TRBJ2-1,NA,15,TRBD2,TGCGCCAGCAGCTGGCGGGGGGGCGGGCACAATGAGCAGTTCTTC,CASSWRGGGHNEQFF
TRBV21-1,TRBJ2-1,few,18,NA,TGTGCCAGCAGCAAAAAAAAGGGGACAAGGGGCCCTTTGGATGAGCAGTTCTTC,CASSKKKGTRGPLDEQFF
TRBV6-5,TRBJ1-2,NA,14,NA,TGTGCCAGCAGTTACTCCGGGGGTGACTATGGCTACACCTTC,CASSYSGGDYGYTF
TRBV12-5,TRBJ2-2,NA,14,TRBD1,TGTGCTAGTGGGGGGGACAGGGTCCCTGGGGAGCTGTTTTTT,CASGGDRVPGELFF
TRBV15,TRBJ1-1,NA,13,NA,TGTGCCACCAGCAGAGATCGGAACACTGAAGCTTTCTTT,CATSRDRNTEAFF
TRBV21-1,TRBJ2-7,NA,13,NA,TGTGCCCCCGGCGGACAGGGGGCCTACGAGCAGTACTTC,CAPGGQGAYEQYF